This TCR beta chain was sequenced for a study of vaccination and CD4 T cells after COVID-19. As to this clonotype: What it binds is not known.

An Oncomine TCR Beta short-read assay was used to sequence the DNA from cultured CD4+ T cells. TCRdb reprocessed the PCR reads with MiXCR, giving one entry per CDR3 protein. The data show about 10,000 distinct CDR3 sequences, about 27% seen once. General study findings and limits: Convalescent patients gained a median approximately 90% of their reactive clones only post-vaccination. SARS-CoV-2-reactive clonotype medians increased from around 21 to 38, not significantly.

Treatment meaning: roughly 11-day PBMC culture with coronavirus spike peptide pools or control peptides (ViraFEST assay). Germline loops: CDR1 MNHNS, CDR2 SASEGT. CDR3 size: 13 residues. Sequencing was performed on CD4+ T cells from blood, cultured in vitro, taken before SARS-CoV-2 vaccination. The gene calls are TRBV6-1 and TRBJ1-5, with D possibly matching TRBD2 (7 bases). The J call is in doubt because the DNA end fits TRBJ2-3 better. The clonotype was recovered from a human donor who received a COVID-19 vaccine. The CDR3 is CASYGGANQPQYF. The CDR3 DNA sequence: TGTGCCAGTTATGGGGGGGCCAATCAGCCCCAGTATTTT.